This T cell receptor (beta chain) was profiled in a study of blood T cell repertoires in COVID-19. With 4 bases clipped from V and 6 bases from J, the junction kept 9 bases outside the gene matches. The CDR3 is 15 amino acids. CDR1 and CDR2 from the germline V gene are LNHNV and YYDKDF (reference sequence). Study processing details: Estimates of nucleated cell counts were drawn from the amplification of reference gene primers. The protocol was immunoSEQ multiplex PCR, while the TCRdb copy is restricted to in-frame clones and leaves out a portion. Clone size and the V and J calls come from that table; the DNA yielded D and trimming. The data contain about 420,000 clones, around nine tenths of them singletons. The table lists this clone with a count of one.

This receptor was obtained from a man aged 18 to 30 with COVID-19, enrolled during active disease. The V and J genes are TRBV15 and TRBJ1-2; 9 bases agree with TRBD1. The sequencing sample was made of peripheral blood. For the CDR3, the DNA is TGTGCCACCAGCACCCCCGGGACAGGGTTCAATGGCTACACCTTC. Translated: CATSTPGTGFNGYTF.